This T cell receptor (beta chain) is drawn from a study of blood T cell repertoires in COVID-19 (dated by TCRdb to about 2020). Broadly, across the study: Collaborator samples came from the United States, Italy and Spain and covered acute and convalescent phases of COVID-19. The repertoires were released in a freely available public database intended as a resource for research on the immune response to SARS-CoV-2. Where available, HLA class I and class II types were taken from metadata supplied by the sample provider and were not determined by assay-based typing. The samples were drawn from two sources: the first 160 participants of the ongoing ImmuneRACE study, and 1,200 or so subjects contributed by 6 global collaborators. The sample metadata nearly always contained a de-identified subject ID, COVID-19 status, age in years and sex. The material from the prospective study consisted of cDNA or gDNA derived from T cells, B-cell-depleted T cells, or PBMCs. Subjects who had been exposed to COVID-19, were actively infected with it, or had recovered from it provided the deeply sampled blood TCRbeta repertoires that made up the dataset.

Broad study findings and their caveats: The quantity of clinical and demographic metadata differed by source and by participant and was supplied without curation.

The germline V gene (reference sequence) provides CDR1 LNHDA and CDR2 SQIVND. Including the terminal cysteine and phenylalanine, the CDR3 comprises 13 residues. Left in the record is the CDR3 DNA by itself, 39 bases read in frame from the first base. The immunoSEQ Assay, a bias-controlled multiplex PCR, was used to amplify TCRbeta CDR3 regions from genomic DNA. The study's own analysis went as follows. Nucleated cell counts per sample were estimated from amplification of reference gene primers within the assay. To quantify the absolute abundance of each unique TCRbeta CDR3 rearrangement, sequence reads were collapsed and filtered. For each sample, productive Simpson clonality was calculated as the square root of Simpson's diversity index over productive rearrangements. As stored in TCRdb, this immuneACCESS dataset retains in-frame rearrangements with V and J assigned. A fraction of the clones does not appear; measured against another copy, unresolved V genes explain less than half of the discrepancy, and the remainder lacks a known reason. D and trimming were read from the DNA, whereas the V and J calls and clone size are those reported in that table. The sample has approximately 69,000 clones on record, roughly 87% of them singletons. The ten largest make up roughly 30% of the sample.

Whole blood was collected in K2EDTA tubes by collaborating institutions according to the institutions' own protocols. For TCRbeta analysis, collaborators shipped samples as frozen whole blood, isolated PBMCs, or DNA extracted from either of those sample types. Points on this clone: Its antigen is unknown. It has no much larger one-base neighbor in the sample; base qualities were not kept.

The specimen sequenced was peripheral blood. The receptor's source is a man in his forties or fifties with acute or convalescent COVID-19. The V gene is TRBV19 and the J gene is TRBJ2-7, and 8 bases in between align with TRBD1. The DNA is as follows: TGTGCAGTTGGGGGGACAGGCGCCTACGAGCAGTACTTC. This yields the protein CAVGGTGAYEQYF.